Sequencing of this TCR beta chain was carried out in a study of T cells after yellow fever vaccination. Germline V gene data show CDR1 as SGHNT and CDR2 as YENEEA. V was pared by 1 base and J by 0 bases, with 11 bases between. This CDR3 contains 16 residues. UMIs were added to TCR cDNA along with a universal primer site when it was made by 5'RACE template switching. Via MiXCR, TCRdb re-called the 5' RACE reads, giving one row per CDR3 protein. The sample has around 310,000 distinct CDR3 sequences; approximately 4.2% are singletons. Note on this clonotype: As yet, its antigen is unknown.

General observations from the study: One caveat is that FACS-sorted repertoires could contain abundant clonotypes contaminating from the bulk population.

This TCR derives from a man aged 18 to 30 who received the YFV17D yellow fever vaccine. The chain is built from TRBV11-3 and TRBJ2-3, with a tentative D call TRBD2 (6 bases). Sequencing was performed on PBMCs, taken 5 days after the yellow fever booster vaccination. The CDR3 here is CASSLVRGTSTDTQYF. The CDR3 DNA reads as TGTGCCAGCAGCTTAGTGCGGGGTACTAGCACAGATACGCAGTATTTT.